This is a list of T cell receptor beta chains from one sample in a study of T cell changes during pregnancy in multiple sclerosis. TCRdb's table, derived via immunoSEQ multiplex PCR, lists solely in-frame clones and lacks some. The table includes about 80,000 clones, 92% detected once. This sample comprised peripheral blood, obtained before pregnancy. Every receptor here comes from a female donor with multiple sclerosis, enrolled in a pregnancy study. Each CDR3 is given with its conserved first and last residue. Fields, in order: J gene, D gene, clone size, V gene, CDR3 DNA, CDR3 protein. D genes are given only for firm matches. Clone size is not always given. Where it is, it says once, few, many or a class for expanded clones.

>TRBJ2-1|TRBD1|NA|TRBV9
TGTGCCAGCAGCGTAGCGGGACAGTCCTACAATGAGCAGTTCTTC
CASSVAGQSYNEQFF
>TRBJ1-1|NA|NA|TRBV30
TGTGCCTGGAGTCCTTTCGGACAGTTTGAAGCTTTCTTT
CAWSPFGQFEAFF
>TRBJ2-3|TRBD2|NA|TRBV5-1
TGCGCCAGCAGATTTGGGACTAGACGGGTAGATACGCAGTATTTT
CASRFGTRRVDTQYF
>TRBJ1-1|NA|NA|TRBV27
TGTGCCAGCTATGGCCCGGGACAACCGAGCACTGAAGCTTTCTTT
CASYGPGQPSTEAFF
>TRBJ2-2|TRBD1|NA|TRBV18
TGTGCCAGCTCACCACGGGGACAGGGCTACACCGGGGAGCTGTTTTTT
CASSPRGQGYTGELFF
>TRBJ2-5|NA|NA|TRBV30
TGTGCCTGGAGTGGGACAGAGTACCAAGAGACCCAGTACTTC
CAWSGTEYQETQYF
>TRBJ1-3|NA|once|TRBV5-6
TGTGCCAGCAGCTTGGGGAGGGGAACAGGAAACACCATATATTTT
CASSLGRGTGNTIYF
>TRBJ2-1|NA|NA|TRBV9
TGTGCCAGCAGCGTTGGAGTCACTTACAATGAGCAGTTCTTC
CASSVGVTYNEQFF
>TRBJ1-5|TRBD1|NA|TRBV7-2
TGTGCCAGCAGCTTTGGACAGGGGCGGCAGCCCCAGCATTTT
CASSFGQGRQPQHF
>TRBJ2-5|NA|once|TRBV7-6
TGTGCCAGCAGCACTCCGGGACTTCCCCAAGAGACCCAGTACTTC
CASSTPGLPQETQYF
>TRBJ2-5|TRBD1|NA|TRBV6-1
TGTGCCAGCAGTGAAGGCGTGACAGGGAACGAAGAGACCCAGTACTTC
CASSEGVTGNEETQYF
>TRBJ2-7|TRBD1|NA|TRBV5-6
TGTGCCAGCAGCGTCGGGACAGGGGGGGACGAGCAGTACTTC
CASSVGTGGDEQYF
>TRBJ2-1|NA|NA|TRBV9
TGTGCCAGCAGCCCCAGACAGGTCAATGAGCAGTTCTTC
CASSPRQVNEQFF
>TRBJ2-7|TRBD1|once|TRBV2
TGTGCCAGCACACAGGGGTCCTACGAGCAGTACTTC
CASTQGSYEQYF
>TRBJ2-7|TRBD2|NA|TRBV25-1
TGTGCCAGCAGTGAATTCACGGGGGGCGAGCAGTACTTC
CASSEFTGGEQYF
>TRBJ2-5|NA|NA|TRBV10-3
TGTGCCATCAGTCCCAGGGAAGAGACCCAGTACTTC
CAISPREETQYF
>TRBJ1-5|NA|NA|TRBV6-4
TGTGCCAGCCGGGGGGGGATCACCCTGAGGGTAGTAAATCAGCCCCAGCATTTT
CASRGGITLRVVNQPQHF
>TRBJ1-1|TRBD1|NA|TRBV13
TGTGCCAGTAAGAGTACGTCCGGGACAGGGGATTTAGGCACTGAAGCTTTCTTT
CASKSTSGTGDLGTEAFF
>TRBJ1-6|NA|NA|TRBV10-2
TGCGCCAGCAGCCCCTCGCAACCGGGTTCACCCCTCCACTTT
CASSPSQPGSPLHF
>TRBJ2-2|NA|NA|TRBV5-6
TGTGCCAGCTTCATTCAGGGTCCCGGGGAGCTGTTTTTT
CASFIQGPGELFF